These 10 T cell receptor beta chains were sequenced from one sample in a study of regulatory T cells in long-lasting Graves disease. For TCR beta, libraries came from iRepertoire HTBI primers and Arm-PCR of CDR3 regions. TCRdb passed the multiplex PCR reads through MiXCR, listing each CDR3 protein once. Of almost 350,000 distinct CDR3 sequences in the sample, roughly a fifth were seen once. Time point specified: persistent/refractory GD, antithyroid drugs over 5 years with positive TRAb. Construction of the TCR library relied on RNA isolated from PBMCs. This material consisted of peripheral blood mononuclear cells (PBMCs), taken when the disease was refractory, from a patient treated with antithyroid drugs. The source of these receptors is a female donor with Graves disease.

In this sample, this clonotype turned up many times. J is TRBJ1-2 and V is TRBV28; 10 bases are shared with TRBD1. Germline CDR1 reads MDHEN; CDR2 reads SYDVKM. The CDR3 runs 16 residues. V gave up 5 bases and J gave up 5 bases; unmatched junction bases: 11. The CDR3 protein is CASSLSRRTGGYGYTF. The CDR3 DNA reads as TGTGCCAGCAGTCTCTCCCGGAGGACAGGGGGATATGGCTACACCTTC.

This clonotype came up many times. Here the CDR3 reads CASSQSPRGLNTEAFF. The CDR3 coding sequence is TGTGCCAGCAGTCAATCCCCTAGGGGGTTGAACACTGAAGCTTTCTTT. The chain links TRBV6-1 to TRBJ1-1; D is perhaps TRBD1 (6 bases). V dropped 5 bases and J dropped 0 bases, with 16 bases sitting between them. This CDR3 spans 16 amino acids. Germline V gives CDR1 MNHNS, CDR2 SASEGT.

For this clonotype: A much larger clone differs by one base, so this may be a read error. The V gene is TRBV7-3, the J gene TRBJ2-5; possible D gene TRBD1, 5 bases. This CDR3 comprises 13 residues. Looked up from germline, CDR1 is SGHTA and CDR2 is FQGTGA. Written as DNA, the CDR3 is TGTGCCGGCAGCTTAGGGGACCAAGAGACCCAGTACTTC. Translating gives CAGSLGDQETQYF.

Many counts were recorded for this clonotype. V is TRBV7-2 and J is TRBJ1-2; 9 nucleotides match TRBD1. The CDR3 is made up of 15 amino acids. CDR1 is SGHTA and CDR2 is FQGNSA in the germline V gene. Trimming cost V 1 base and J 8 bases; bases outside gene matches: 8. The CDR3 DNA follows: TGTGCCAGCAGCTTAGGCCCGGACAGGGGCGAAGGCTACACCTTC. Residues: CASSLGPDRGEGYTF.

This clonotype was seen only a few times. CDR3 in amino acids: CASSLRTGGPYYEQYF. CDR3 nucleotide sequence: TGCGCCAGCAGCCTCCGAACGGGGGGGCCTTACTACGAGCAGTACTTC. The V call is TRBV4-1, the J call TRBJ2-7, with 8 bases fitting TRBD2. V shed 4 bases and J 3 bases; nucleotides not matched to a gene: 11. This CDR3 comprises 16 residues. Looked up from germline, CDR1 is MGHRA and CDR2 is YSYEKL.

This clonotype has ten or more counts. The CDR3 region has the DNA TGTGCCAGCAGTGCCCAGGGGGCCACTGAAGCTTTCTTT. Protein sequence: CASSAQGATEAFF. V gene TRBV2 combines with J gene TRBJ1-1; TRBD1 matches 8 bases. Unmatched junction bases numbered 2, after V lost 4 bases and J lost 4 bases. This CDR3 comprises 13 residues. Germline CDR1 reads SNHLY; CDR2 reads FYNNEI.

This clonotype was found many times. The CDR3 bases are TGTGCCAGCAGCTTAAAAAGAACGGGATTCTCATCCTACGAGCAGTACTTC. Protein product: CASSLKRTGFSSYEQYF. The V gene is TRBV11-2, the J gene TRBJ2-7; the D gene is possibly TRBD2 (5 bases). Trimming left V 2 bases short and J 1 base short, with 18 bases between. The CDR3 is 17 amino acids. CDR1 and CDR2 from the germline V gene are SGHAT and FQNNGV.

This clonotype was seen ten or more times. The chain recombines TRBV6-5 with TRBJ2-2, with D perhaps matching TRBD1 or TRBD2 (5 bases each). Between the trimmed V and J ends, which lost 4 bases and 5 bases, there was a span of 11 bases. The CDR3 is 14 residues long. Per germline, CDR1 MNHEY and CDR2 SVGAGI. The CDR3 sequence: CASSWAGSTGELFF. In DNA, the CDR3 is TGTGCCAGCAGTTGGGCAGGGAGTACCGGGGAGCTGTTTTTT.

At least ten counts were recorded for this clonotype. The CDR3 is CAGQRQAQGYGYTF. The CDR3, as DNA: TGTGCCGGGCAAAGGCAGGCCCAAGGCTATGGCTACACCTTC. The rearrangement joins TRBV30 to TRBJ1-2, with D unclear. The CDR3 runs 14 residues. Germline CDR1 reads GTSNPN; CDR2 reads SVGIG (reference sequence). Trimming removed 8 bases at V and 4 bases at J, with 20 bases between. The full variable domain, with the rest looked up from reference TRBV30 and TRBJ1-2, is SQTIHQWPATLVQPVGSPLSLECTVEGTSNPNLYWYRQAAGRGLQLLFYSVGIGQISSEVPQNLSASRPQDRQFILSSKKLLLSDSGFYLCAGQRQAQGYGYTFGSGTRLTVV.

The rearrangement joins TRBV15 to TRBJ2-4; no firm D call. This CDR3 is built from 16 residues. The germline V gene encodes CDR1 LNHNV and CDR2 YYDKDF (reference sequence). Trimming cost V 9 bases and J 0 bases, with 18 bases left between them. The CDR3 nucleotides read TGTGCCACAGCCCAAAATATGGACCTAGCCAAAAACATTCAGTACTTC. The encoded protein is CATAQNMDLAKNIQYF.